This note documents a single T cell receptor beta chain sequence. Authors' methods: Estimation of nucleated cell counts was performed using reference gene primer amplification. Sequenced by immunoSEQ multiplex PCR; TCRdb stores in-frame clones only, minus some. V and J calls and clone size are those listed in that table; D and trimming were worked out from the DNA. In the table there are 65,000 to 85,000 clones, more than 75% of which are singletons. The sample originates from a study of blood T cell repertoires in COVID-19. Study-wide context: COVID-19 samples collected from the United States, Italy and Spain covered acute and convalescent phases. In each case, the material was cDNA or gDNA derived from T cells, B-cell-depleted T cells, or PBMCs.

The germline V gene has CDR1 MNHEY and CDR2 SVGAGI. V was trimmed by 5 bases and J by 6 bases, leaving 17 bases between them. The CDR3 sequence is 15 residues long. This chain connects TRBV6-5 to TRBJ1-5; the D gene is possibly TRBD1 (6 bases). The specimen sequenced was peripheral blood. The sequence derives from a woman younger than 30 with acute or convalescent COVID-19. CDR3 region: CASSPGHPQSQPQHF. The CDR3, as DNA: TGTGCCAGCAGTCCGGGACATCCCCAGTCTCAGCCCCAGCATTTT.